These T cell receptor beta chains were read from a single sample in a study of blood T cell repertoires in COVID-19. Assay: immunoSEQ multiplex PCR; the TCRdb copy retains only in-frame clones and omits some. The table has about 88,000 clones, roughly 90% seen once. Specimen: peripheral blood. Source of these receptors: a man in his 60s with acute or convalescent COVID-19. Each CDR3 is given with its conserved first and last residue. A D gene is named only where the DNA matches it firmly. Some rows have no size entry. The others give once, few or many, or a class for an expanded clone.

d_call cdr3_length clone_size j_call v_call cdr3_nt cdr3_aa
TRBD1 12 - TRBJ1-2 TRBV29-1 TGCAGCGCCGAACAGGGGAACTATGGCTACACCTTC CSAEQGNYGYTF
TRBD2 16 few TRBJ2-1 TRBV7-9 TGTGCCAGCAGCTCGACTAGCGGGAGGGGTTCGTATGAGCAGTTCTTC CASSSTSGRGSYEQFF
- 12 - TRBJ2-7 TRBV7-2 TGTGCCAGCAGCTTTTCAGGCTCCGAGCAGTACTTC CASSFSGSEQYF
TRBD2 15 - TRBJ2-5 TRBV25-1 TGTGCCAGCAGTGGGGGGACTAGTAGACGCGAGACCCAGTACTTC CASSGGTSRRETQYF
- 12 - TRBJ2-1 TRBV13 TGTGCCAGCAGCCAGAAAGTAAATGAGCAGTTCTTC CASSQKVNEQFF
- 15 few TRBJ2-1 TRBV5-1 TGCGCCAGCAGCTTGGGACTCGACCGGAGGGATGAGCAGTTCTTC CASSLGLDRRDEQFF
TRBD2 16 once TRBJ2-5 TRBV4-1 TGCGCCAGCAGCCAAGTCCTGGGCGGGAGGAAAGAGACCCAGTACTTC CASSQVLGGRKETQYF
TRBD2 15 - TRBJ2-5 TRBV4-2 TGTGCCAGCAGCCATGGACTAGCGGGAGGAGAGACCCAGTACTTC CASSHGLAGGETQYF
TRBD2 16 - TRBJ2-5 TRBV15 TGTGCCACCAGCAGAGATGGGGCGGGAGGCTTGGGGACCCAGTACTTC CATSRDGAGGLGTQYF
- 16 - TRBJ2-7 TRBV3-1/TRBV3-2 TGTGCCAGCAGCCAAGATCCAGATAGCTCCACCTACGAGCAGTACTTC CASSQDPDSSTYEQYF
TRBD2 15 - TRBJ2-1 TRBV27 TGTGCCAGCAGCCTTACTAGCGGGAGGGCCCATGAGCAGTTCTTC CASSLTSGRAHEQFF
TRBD2 12 - TRBJ2-5 TRBV2 TGTGCCAGCAGTCTCCCTAGCGGCGCCCAGTACTTC CASSLPSGAQYF
TRBD1 16 - TRBJ1-6 TRBV18 TGTGCCAGCTCACCCGGAGGGGGCTTCTATAATTCACCCCTCCACTTT CASSPGGGFYNSPLHF
- 12 - TRBJ1-2 TRBV29-1 TGCAGCGTTGACGAGACTAACTATGGCTACACCTTC CSVDETNYGYTF
- 14 - TRBJ2-7 TRBV11-2 TGTGCCAGCAGCTTAGGGACAGCAGCCTACGAGCAGTACTTC CASSLGTAAYEQYF
- 13 - TRBJ1-4 TRBV7-2 TGTGCCAGCAGTCAAGGGGGGGAGGAAAAACTGTTTTTT CASSQGGEEKLFF
- 16 - TRBJ1-3 TRBV2 TGTGCCAGCAGTGGACAGACAACGAGCTCTGGAAACACCATATATTTT CASSGQTTSSGNTIYF
- 13 - TRBJ2-7 TRBV7-3 TGTGCCAGCAGCCTCTCACCGGGGAACGAGCAGTACTTC CASSLSPGNEQYF
- 15 - TRBJ2-1 TRBV7-2 TGTGCCAGCAGCTTAGTGTCCGGGAGAAACAATGAGCAGTTCTTC CASSLVSGRNNEQFF
TRBD1 15 few TRBJ1-5 TRBV10-1 TGCGCCAGCAGTGGGGACAGGGGGGACAATCAGCCCCAGCATTTT CASSGDRGDNQPQHF
TRBD2 15 - TRBJ2-7 TRBV4-3 TGCGCCAGCAGCCAAGATCGAACTAGCGGGGACGAGCAGTACTTC CASSQDRTSGDEQYF
TRBD1 15 - TRBJ1-1 TRBV5-1 TGCGCCAGCAGCTGGGGACAGTCCGGGAACACTGAAGCTTTCTTT CASSWGQSGNTEAFF
TRBD1 13 - TRBJ1-5 TRBV29-1 TGCAGCGCTGGACAGGGAGGCAATCAGCCCCAGCATTTT CSAGQGGNQPQHF
TRBD2 17 - TRBJ2-1 TRBV27 TGTGCCAGCAGTTTAGGACTAGCGGGAGGGCCCTACAATGAGCAGTTCTTC CASSLGLAGGPYNEQFF
- 12 - TRBJ1-1 TRBV7-2 TGTGCCAGCAGCCAAACAGCTTACAGGGCTTTCTTT CASSQTAYRAFF
- 15 - TRBJ2-1 TRBV7-3 TGTGCCAGCAGCTTAGGAGGACCTACTTATAATGAGCAGTTCTTC CASSLGGPTYNEQFF
- 14 - TRBJ1-2 TRBV19 TGTGCCAGTAGTAAGAGGGCTTCTAACTATGGCTACACCTTC CASSKRASNYGYTF
TRBD1 11 once TRBJ2-1 TRBV7-9 TGTGCCAGCAGCTTAACAGGGGGCACTTTCTTC CASSLTGGTFF
- 15 - TRBJ2-1 TRBV9 TGTGCCAGCAGCGTATCCAGCGGACCCTACAATGAGCAGTTCTTC CASSVSSGPYNEQFF
- 12 - TRBJ2-5 TRBV24-1 TGTGCCGTCCGGAGTCCCACGGGGACCCAGTACTTC CAVRSPTGTQYF
- 14 - TRBJ2-2 TRBV7-9 TGTGCCAGCAGCTTAGCACAGAACACCGGGGAGCTGTTTTTT CASSLAQNTGELFF
- 16 - TRBJ2-7 TRBV27 TGTGCCAGCAGTTTAATCTCCGGCGACACCCCCTACGAGCAGTACTTC CASSLISGDTPYEQYF
TRBD2 15 - TRBJ2-7 TRBV3-1/TRBV3-2 TGTGCCAGCAGCCAAGTAGCGGGAGGCTCCTACGAGCAGTACTTC CASSQVAGGSYEQYF
- 15 - TRBJ2-5 TRBV9 TGTGCCAGCAGCGTGTTTGCGGGAATAGGGGAGACCCAGTACTTC CASSVFAGIGETQYF
- 12 - TRBJ2-1 TRBV11-1 TGTGCCAGCAGCCCCGGACACGATGAGCAGTTCTTC CASSPGHDEQFF
- 13 - TRBJ2-7 TRBV11-2 TGTGCCAGCAGCCCAGGACATTTCTACGAGCAGTACTTC CASSPGHFYEQYF
TRBD1 15 - TRBJ1-2 TRBV2 TGTGCCAGCAGGGCCGGGACAGGGGTGTCCTATGGCTACACCTTC CASRAGTGVSYGYTF
- 13 - TRBJ1-3 TRBV28 TGTGCCAGCAGTTCAGGGGCTGGAAACACCATATATTTT CASSSGAGNTIYF
- 15 - TRBJ2-4 TRBV5-1 TGCGCCAGCAGCTTGGCCGCGGGGGCCCTAAACATTCAGTACTTC CASSLAAGALNIQYF
TRBD2 16 - TRBJ2-3 TRBV9 TGTGCCAGCAGCGTAGATATAGCGGGAGGGACAGATACGCAGTATTTT CASSVDIAGGTDTQYF
- 16 - TRBJ2-1 TRBV27 TGTGCCAGCAGTTTATTAGGTAGCCCGACTGGGGGCGAGCAGTTCTTC CASSLLGSPTGGEQFF
- 16 - TRBJ1-6 TRBV23-1 TGCGCCAGCAGTCAATCCGGGCGAGGAGGGTATTCACCCCTCCACTTT CASSQSGRGGYSPLHF
- 15 - TRBJ1-6 TRBV5-1 TGCGCCAGCAGCTTGGGCATGGACAGTAATTCACCCCTCCACTTT CASSLGMDSNSPLHF
TRBD2 16 - TRBJ2-1 TRBV11-2 TGTGCCAGCAGCTTAGGGGGCGGGAGCGCCCCTCGGGAGCAGTTCTTC CASSLGGGSAPREQFF
- 12 - TRBJ1-6 TRBV9 TGTGCCAGCTCTTCGGGAGCGACACCCCTCCACTTT CASSSGATPLHF
- 14 - TRBJ1-4 TRBV11-2 TGTGCCAGCAGCTTTGGGGGGACCGTGGAAAAACTGTTTTTT CASSFGGTVEKLFF
- 14 - TRBJ2-6 TRBV5-1 TGCGCCAGCAGCCAGGACATTGGGGCCAACGTCCTGACTTTC CASSQDIGANVLTF
- 14 once TRBJ1-2 TRBV28 TGTGCCAGCAGTGCCAGAGGACTGATATATGGCTACACCTTC CASSARGLIYGYTF
- 15 - TRBJ1-1 TRBV5-4 TGTGCCAGCAGCTTACCGGGGGGGGGAAACACTGAAGCTTTCTTT CASSLPGGGNTEAFF
TRBD1 16 - TRBJ1-4 TRBV5-1 TGCGCCAGCAGCTTGGAGGAGGGGGCCGGAGATGAAAAACTGTTTTTT CASSLEEGAGDEKLFF
TRBD1 13 - TRBJ2-7 TRBV11-2 TGTGCCAGCAGGGGGGACAGGGGTCACGAGCAGTACTTC CASRGDRGHEQYF
- 15 - TRBJ1-1 TRBV4-2 TGTGCCAGCAGCCAAGATCGAAACTCCAAGACTGAAGCTTTCTTT CASSQDRNSKTEAFF
- 11 once TRBJ1-2 TRBV29-1 TGCAGCGTTGTGCGAGGCTATGGCTACACCTTC CSVVRGYGYTF